This TCR beta chain was captured by sequencing in a study of blood T cells in healthy people across ages. Study-level background: About one barcoded beta molecule per two T cells was the capture yield of template switching.

A J-beta primer mix and a sample-barcoded 5' primer were used in a second PCR of about 7 to 12 cycles. Individual samples furnished no less than 2.5 million CDR3-containing paired-end reads apiece. TCRdb re-derived calls from the 5' RACE reads in MiXCR, one entry per CDR3 protein. The table records some 760,000 distinct CDR3 sequences, 25% of them present only once. Trimming left V 0 bases short and J 5 bases short, with 11 bases between. Germline CDR1 reads SGHKS; CDR2 reads YYEKEE (reference sequence). The CDR3 runs to 15 residues. This sample also appeared in a second study, on T cells of mothers and their children.

This receptor was obtained from a boy younger than 18 in good health. The rearrangement joins TRBV5-5 to TRBJ2-2, with D perhaps assigned TRBD1 or TRBD2 (5 bases each). Sequenced input: blood. Written as DNA, the CDR3 is TGTGCCAGCAGCTTGGGACAGAGGGGAACCGGGGAGCTGTTTTTT. Its protein product is CASSLGQRGTGELFF.